Shown below are 20 T cell receptor beta chains from a single sample sequenced in a study of T cell changes during pregnancy in multiple sclerosis (dated by TCRdb to between 2018 and 2021). Library generation was performed with the immunoSEQ multiplex PCR assay. The table comes from immuneACCESS by way of TCRdb, which keeps in-frame sequences with V and J called. Part of the clones is missing from these tables; in studies checked, under half for an unresolved V gene and the rest for unknown reasons. The sample data list about 75,000 clones, and 94% of these were observed just once. About 0.14% of the sample goes to the ten largest clones. Sequencing used CD4+ T cells from peripheral blood mononuclear cells, obtained after pregnancy. Source of these receptors: a female donor with multiple sclerosis, enrolled in a pregnancy study.

This sequence joins TRBV29-1 and TRBJ1-2; D not certain. This CDR3 is built from 13 residues. The V end lost 4 bases, the J end lost 8 bases, and 17 bases lay between the germline ends. Germline values: CDR1 SQVTM, CDR2 ANQGSEA. Here the CDR3 DNA reads TGCAGCGTTGCTTTTGCGGCCTTGTGGGGCTACACCTTC. Translated, it gives CSVAFAALWGYTF.

The chain uses TRBV4-2 and TRBJ2-7, with a weak D call TRBD1 (5 bases). V lost 0 bases to trimming and J lost 0 bases, with 18 bases between them. From germline, CDR1 is LGHNA and CDR2 YNFKEQ. CDR3 length: 18 amino acids. This CDR3 is CASSQDLGRTRRSYEQYF. The DNA of the CDR3 is TGTGCCAGCAGCCAAGATTTGGGGCGGACCCGCCGCTCCTACGAGCAGTACTTC.

On this clone itself: Because the CDR3's place on the DNA is in doubt, the DNA is left out and the CDR3 is given as listed by TCRdb. This chain uses TRBV28 with TRBJ1-5. The CDR3 has 15 amino acids, counting both end residues. CDR1 MDHEN and CDR2 SYDVKM come from the germline V gene. This CDR3 is CASSSSGVGNQPQHF.

This chain links TRBV7-2 with TRBJ1-2; TRBD1 matches at 8 bases. The length of the CDR3 is 15 residues. J was trimmed by 4 bases and V by 2 bases; bases with no gene match: 6. CDR1 SGHTA and CDR2 FQGNSA come from the germline V gene. In nucleotides, the CDR3 is TGTGCCAGCAGCTTAAAATTAGGACAGGGCTATGGCTACACCTTC. It encodes CASSLKLGQGYGYTF.

The count of this clone is one. The chain joins TRBV19 to TRBJ1-4, with D perhaps TRBD1 (5 bases). Trimming stripped 6 bases from V and 5 bases from J, with 16 bases between. This CDR3 contains 15 residues. Germline CDR1 LNHDA, CDR2 SQIVND (reference sequence). CDR3 DNA sequence: TGTGCCAGTAGCACGCCCGGGACTGGGAATGAAAAACTGTTTTTT. Protein product: CASSTPGTGNEKLFF. The full variable domain, completed using reference TRBV19 and TRBJ1-4, is DGGITQSPKYLFRKEGQNVTLSCEQNLNHDAMYWYRQDPGQGLRLIYYSQIVNDFQKGDIAEGYSVSREKKESFPLTVTSAQKNPTAFYLCASSTPGTGNEKLFFGSGTQLSVL.

The sample holds a few counts of this clone. This chain connects TRBV5-4 to TRBJ1-1; D is uncertain. Germline CDR1 reads SGHNT; CDR2 reads YYREEE (reference sequence). Deletions cut 5 bases from V and 3 bases from J, with 11 bases between. This CDR3 has 13 residues. CDR3 sequence: CASRETLDTEAFF. The CDR3 nucleotides are TGTGCCAGCAGAGAGACACTAGACACTGAAGCTTTCTTT.

This rearrangement joins TRBV28 to TRBJ1-2; possibly TRBD1 for D (5 bases). The CDR3 loop spans 14 amino acids. The germline V gene encodes CDR1 MDHEN and CDR2 SYDVKM. V lost 8 bases and J lost 4, with 17 bases in between. As DNA, the CDR3 is TGTGCCAGCGGTCCTACAGGTCGGAGCTATGGCTACACCTTC. It encodes CASGPTGRSYGYTF.

V usage is TRBV5-1 and J usage is TRBJ1-4; D is unresolved. V was shortened by 5 bases and J by 3 bases, with 8 bases between the two germline ends. Germline CDR1 is SGHRS and CDR2 is YFSETQ. The CDR3 length is 13 residues. This CDR3 reads CASRAGANEKLFF. DNA for the CDR3: TGCGCCAGCAGGGCGGGTGCTAATGAAAAACTGTTTTTT.

V is TRBV11-3 and J is TRBJ2-2; perhaps TRBD2 as D (6 bases). Germline CDR1 and CDR2: SGHNT and YENEEA. CDR3 length: 15 residues. Trimming stripped 1 base from V and 5 bases from J, with 11 bases between. CDR3 loop: CASSLGGGRTGELFF. CDR3 in DNA: TGTGCCAGCAGCTTAGGTGGAGGGCGAACCGGGGAGCTGTTTTTT. The entire variable domain, with the rest obtained from reference TRBV11-3 and TRBJ2-2, is as follows: EAGVVQSPRYKIIEKKQPVAFWCNPISGHNTLYWYLQNLGQGPELLIRYENEEAVDDSQLPKDRFSAERLKGVDSTLKIQPAELGDSAVYLCASSLGGGRTGELFFGEGSRLTVL.

The V gene is TRBV9, the J gene TRBJ2-3; 13 positions agree with TRBD2. Germline CDR1 reads SGDLS; CDR2 reads YYNGEE. The CDR3 loop spans 16 amino acids. V shed 3 bases and J 2 bases; nucleotides not matched to a gene: 3. CDR3 amino acids: CASSAGTSGTTDTQYF. The CDR3 DNA follows: TGTGCCAGCAGCGCGGGGACTAGCGGGACCACAGATACGCAGTATTTT.

The rearrangement joins TRBV5-4 to TRBJ2-7, with 9 positions matching TRBD2. There are 18 residues in the CDR3. The ends lost 2 bases at V and 2 bases at J; junction bases unmatched: 14. The V gene's germline CDR1 is SGHNT and CDR2 YYREEE (reference sequence). CDR3 in amino acids: CASSFNLAGNWATYEQYF. The DNA of the CDR3 is TGTGCCAGCAGCTTCAATCTAGCGGGAAATTGGGCGACCTACGAGCAGTACTTC.

This clone appeared once. V usage is TRBV6-5 and J usage is TRBJ2-1; 8 nucleotides match TRBD1. V dropped 5 bases and J dropped 12; count of bases not matched to a gene: 15. CDR1 is MNHEY, CDR2 SVGAGI, per germline. The CDR3 spans 15 residues. The CDR3 loop is CASSPGQGLGGWQFF. DNA for the CDR3: TGTGCCAGCAGTCCAGGACAGGGCTTAGGCGGGTGGCAGTTCTTC.

This rearrangement joins TRBV10-3 to TRBJ2-7; maybe TRBD1 (5 bases). Trimming removed 6 bases from V and 2 bases from J, with 14 bases in between. CDR1 is ENHRY and CDR2 is SYGVKD in the germline V gene. The CDR3 totals 14 residues. DNA for the CDR3: TGTGCCATCAGCCTGGGAACAGGAGCCTACGAGCAGTACTTC. It translates to CAISLGTGAYEQYF.

The chain recombines TRBV13 with TRBJ2-7; 13 bases align to TRBD2. Trimming cost V 5 bases and J 6 bases; bases outside gene matches: 7. Germline loops: CDR1 PRHDT, CDR2 FYEKMQ (reference sequence). This CDR3 contains 15 residues. CDR3 DNA: TGTGCCAGCAGCATTACTAGCGGGAGGGCCTTCGAGCAGTACTTC. Translating it yields CASSITSGRAFEQYF.

This sequence joins TRBV5-8 and TRBJ2-3; 12 bases are a match to TRBD2. Germline V lookup: CDR1 SGHTS, CDR2 YDEGEE. The V gene end was trimmed by 4 bases and the J gene end by 3 bases; junction bases not matched to a gene: 3. The CDR3 contains 15 residues. The CDR3 here is CASSPSGRGTDTQYF. CDR3 in DNA: TGTGCCAGCAGCCCTAGCGGGAGGGGTACAGATACGCAGTATTTT. The whole variable domain, filled in from reference TRBV5-8 and TRBJ2-3, reads EAGVTQSPTHLIKTRGQQATLRCSPISGHTSVYWYQQALGLGLQFLLWYDEGEERNRGNFPPRFSGRQFPNYSSELNVNALELEDSALYLCASSPSGRGTDTQYFGPGTRLTVL.

In this sample, this clone turned up a few times. The chain couples TRBV5-1 to TRBJ1-1; weak D call: TRBD1 (5 bases). Between the trimmed V and J ends, which lost 4 bases and 1 base, there was a span of 14 bases. Germline V lookup: CDR1 SGHRS, CDR2 YFSETQ. The CDR3 sequence is 15 residues long. The CDR3 reads CASSQRPTGNTEAFF. The CDR3 DNA is TGCGCCAGCAGCCAGAGGCCAACAGGGAACACTGAAGCTTTCTTT. The full variable domain, with the rest looked up from reference TRBV5-1 and TRBJ1-1, is KAGVTQTPRYLIKTRGQQVTLSCSPISGHRSVSWYQQTPGQGLQFLFEYFSETQRNKGNFPGRFSGRQFSNSRSEMNVSTLELGDSALYLCASSQRPTGNTEAFFGQGTRLTVV.

The chain's CDR3 is CASSLANTQYF. The CDR3 nucleotides read TGCGCCAGCAGCTTGGCTAATACGCAGTATTTT. The rearrangement joins TRBV5-1 to TRBJ2-3; no definite D call. V was clipped by 0 bases and J by 7 bases, with 3 bases between them. The CDR3 loop spans 11 amino acids. Germline CDR1 SGHRS, CDR2 YFSETQ.

The rearrangement links TRBV6-1 to TRBJ2-5; D is ambiguous. Trimming took off 7 bases at V and 5 bases at J, with 8 bases between the two ends. There are 11 residues in the CDR3. In germline, CDR1 is MNHNS, CDR2 SASEGT. The CDR3 spells CASTRWETQYF. CDR3 nucleotide sequence: TGTGCCAGCACCCGGTGGGAGACCCAGTACTTC.

This sequence joins TRBV7-2 and TRBJ2-1, with D maybe TRBD2 (6 bases). The CDR3 covers 13 residues. Trimming shortened V by 1 base and J by 10 bases, and 11 bases separated the two germline ends. Germline assignment: CDR1 SGHTA and CDR2 FQGNSA. The CDR3 DNA sequence: TGTGCCAGCAGCTTAGAGGCGGAGGGCGAGCAGTTCTTC. It is translated as CASSLEAEGEQFF.

This clone has only one observation. The chain joins TRBV13 to TRBJ2-1; 10 nucleotides match TRBD2. Germline V gene sequence: CDR1 PRHDT, CDR2 FYEKMQ (reference sequence). J lost 6 bases, V lost 2 bases, and 10 bases had no gene match. The CDR3 spans 17 residues. The CDR3, as DNA: TGTGCCAGCAGCTTACCCCTAGGACTAGCGGTTTCCAATGAGCAGTTCTTC. Translated: CASSLPLGLAVSNEQFF.